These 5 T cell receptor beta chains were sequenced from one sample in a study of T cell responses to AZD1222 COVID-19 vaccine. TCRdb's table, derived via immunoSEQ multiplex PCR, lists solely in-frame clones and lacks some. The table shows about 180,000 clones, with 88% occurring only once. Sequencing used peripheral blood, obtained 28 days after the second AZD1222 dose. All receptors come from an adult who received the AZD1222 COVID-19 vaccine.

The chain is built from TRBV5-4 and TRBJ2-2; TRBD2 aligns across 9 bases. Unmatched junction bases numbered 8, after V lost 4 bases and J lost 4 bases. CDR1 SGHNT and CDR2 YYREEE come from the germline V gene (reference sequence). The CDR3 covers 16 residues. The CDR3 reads CASSLAGGPVTGELFF. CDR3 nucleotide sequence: TGTGCCAGCAGCCTGGCGGGGGGGCCAGTCACCGGGGAGCTGTTTTTT.

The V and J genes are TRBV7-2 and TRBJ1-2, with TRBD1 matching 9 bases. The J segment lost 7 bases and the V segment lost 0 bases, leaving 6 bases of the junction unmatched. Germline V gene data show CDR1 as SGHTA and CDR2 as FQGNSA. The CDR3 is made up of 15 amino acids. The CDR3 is CASSLALDRGRGYTF. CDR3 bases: TGTGCCAGCAGCTTAGCGCTGGACAGGGGTCGTGGCTACACCTTC. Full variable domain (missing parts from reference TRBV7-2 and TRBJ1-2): GAGVSQSPSNKVTEKGKDVELRCDPISGHTALYWYRQSLGQGLEFLIYFQGNSAPDKSGLPSDRFSAERTGGSVSTLTIQRTQQEDSAVYLCASSLALDRGRGYTFGSGTRLTVV.

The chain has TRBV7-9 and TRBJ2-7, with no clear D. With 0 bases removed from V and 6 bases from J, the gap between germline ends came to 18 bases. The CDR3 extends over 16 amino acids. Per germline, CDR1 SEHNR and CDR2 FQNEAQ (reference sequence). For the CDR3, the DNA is TGTGCCAGCAGCTTAGCGTTAGCCGCCCCAACTTCCGAGCAGTACTTC. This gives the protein CASSLALAAPTSEQYF.

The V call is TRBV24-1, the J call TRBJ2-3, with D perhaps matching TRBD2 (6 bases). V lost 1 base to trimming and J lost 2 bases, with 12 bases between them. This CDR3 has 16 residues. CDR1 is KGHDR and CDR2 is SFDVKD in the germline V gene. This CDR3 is CATSDFKGGYTDTQYF. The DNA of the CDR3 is TGTGCCACCAGTGATTTTAAGGGAGGCTACACAGATACGCAGTATTTT.

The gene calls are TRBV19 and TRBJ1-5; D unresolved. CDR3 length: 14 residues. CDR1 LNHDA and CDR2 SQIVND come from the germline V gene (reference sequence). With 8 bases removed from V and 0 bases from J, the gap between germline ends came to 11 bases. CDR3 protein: CASYDMYSNQPQHF. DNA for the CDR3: TGTGCCAGTTATGACATGTATAGCAATCAGCCCCAGCATTTT. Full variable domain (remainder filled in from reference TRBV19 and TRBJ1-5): DGGITQSPKYLFRKEGQNVTLSCEQNLNHDAMYWYRQDPGQGLRLIYYSQIVNDFQKGDIAEGYSVSREKKESFPLTVTSAQKNPTAFYLCASYDMYSNQPQHFGDGTRLSIL.